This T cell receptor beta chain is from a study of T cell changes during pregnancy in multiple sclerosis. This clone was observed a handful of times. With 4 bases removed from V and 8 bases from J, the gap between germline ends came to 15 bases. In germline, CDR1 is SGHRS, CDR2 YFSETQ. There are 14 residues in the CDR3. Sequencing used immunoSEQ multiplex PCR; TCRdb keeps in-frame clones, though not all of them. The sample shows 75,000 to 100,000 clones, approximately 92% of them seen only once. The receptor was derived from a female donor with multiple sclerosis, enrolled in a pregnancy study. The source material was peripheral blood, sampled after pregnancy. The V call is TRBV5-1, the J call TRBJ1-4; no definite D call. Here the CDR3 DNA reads TGCGCCAGCAGCGGCGACACGGGCGGGGAAAAACTGTTTTTT. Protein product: CASSGDTGGEKLFF.